Listed below are T cell receptor beta chains from one sample, sequenced in a study of regulatory T cells in long-lasting Graves disease. Using its own MiXCR run on the multiplex PCR reads, TCRdb lists one record per CDR3 protein. The sample shows roughly 560,000 distinct CDR3 sequences, 15% to 20% of them seen only once. The data also belong to a second study, concerning T cells in Graves' hyperthyroidism and ophthalmopathy.

The specimen comprised peripheral blood mononuclear cells (PBMCs), sampled at new diagnosis, from a patient treated with antithyroid drugs. These receptors were obtained from a woman aged 35-65 years with Graves disease. The CDR3 runs from the conserved cysteine through the conserved F or W. A D gene is named only where the DNA matches it firmly. Where a row states a size, it is once, few, many or the class of an expanded clone; other rows omit it.

>TRBV6-1|-|many|TRBJ2-6
TGTGCCAGCACCCCGGGGAGGACCGGGGCCAACGTCCTGACTTTC
CASTPGRTGANVLTF
>TRBV5-1|-|many|TRBJ2-2
TGCGCCAGCAGCTGGAGGGGGTCTGCGAACACCGGGGAGCTGTTTTTT
CASSWRGSANTGELFF
>TRBV3-1|-|many|TRBJ2-7
TGTGCCAGCAGCCTTGGCACGGGGGATCTCGACGAGCAGTACTTC
CASSLGTGDLDEQYF
>TRBV10-3|-|many|TRBJ2-5
TGTGCCATCAGTGAGTCGACTACCTTGCAAGAGACCCAGTACTTC
CAISESTTLQETQYF
>TRBV20-1|TRBD1|-|TRBJ1-1
TGCAGTGCTAGATCCCTACAGGGGCTCAATGAAGCTTTCTTT
CSARSLQGLNEAFF
>TRBV27|-|-|TRBJ2-5
TGTGCCAGCAGTTCGTCGACAGCCTCCCCGAGGGAGACCCAGTACTTC
CASSSSTASPRETQYF
>TRBV5-1|-|few|TRBJ2-7
TGCGCCAGCAGCTTGAGGCCAGGGGCGGGTCACGAGCAGTACTTC
CASSLRPGAGHEQYF
>TRBV7-9|-|few|TRBJ1-6
TGTGCCAGCAGCTTAACCCATTCGGGCAGGGGTAATTCACCCCTCCACTTT
CASSLTHSGRGNSPLHF
>TRBV5-1|TRBD1|few|TRBJ1-2
TGCGCCAGCAGCTTGGCTGGGACAGGGGTCGGCTACACCTTC
CASSLAGTGVGYTF
>TRBV25-1|-|-|TRBJ1-1
TGTGCCAGCAGTGAAGGAATACTGATGAACACTGAAGCTTTCTTT
CASSEGILMNTEAFF
>TRBV4-1|-|many|TRBJ1-5
TGCGCCAGCAGCCAGGGGCACGTCATCAATCAGCCCCAGCATTTT
CASSQGHVINQPQHF
>TRBV12-3/TRBV12-4|-|-|TRBJ1-2
TGTGCCAGCACTCTCAACCCAGGAAATGGCTACACCTTC
CASTLNPGNGYTF
>TRBV6-2/TRBV6-3|TRBD1|-|TRBJ2-5
TGTGCCAGCAGTGAAAGTTTAGGGGGCGGAGAGACCCAGTACTTC
CASSESLGGGETQYF
>TRBV6-1|-|-|TRBJ1-1
TGTGCCAGCAGTGAAGCTAGCCCCGACCTGAACACTGAAGCTTTCTTT
CASSEASPDLNTEAFF
>TRBV15|-|many|TRBJ1-5
TGTGCCACCAGCAGAGGGATTGGGGGTACTAGCAATCAGCCCCAGCATTTT
CATSRGIGGTSNQPQHF
>TRBV3-1|-|many|TRBJ1-1
TGTGCCAGCAGTCAAGGGACGTACACTGAAGCTTTCTTT
CASSQGTYTEAFF
>TRBV10-2|TRBD2|many|TRBJ2-1
TGCGCCAGCGCCCAGCGGGGGGGCGGAAATGAGCAGTTCTTC
CASAQRGGGNEQFF
>TRBV28|-|many|TRBJ1-1
TGTGCCAGCCCTCCCACCGGACATCTTAACACTGAAGCTTTCTTT
CASPPTGHLNTEAFF
>TRBV9|-|-|TRBJ1-2
TGTGCCAGCAGCGCGCCCGAGGGGGATGAGGGCTACACCTTC
CASSAPEGDEGYTF
>TRBV5-4|-|many|TRBJ1-1
TGTGCCAGCAGTACACCCGGGTCGAACACTGAAGCTTTCTTT
CASSTPGSNTEAFF
>TRBV3-1|-|many|TRBJ2-2
TGTGCCAGCAGCCATAGGGACACGAACACCGGGGAGCTGTTTTTT
CASSHRDTNTGELFF
>TRBV19|-|few|TRBJ1-5
TGTGCCAGTAGCCGGGACCGAATTAGCAATCAGCCCCAGCATTTT
CASSRDRISNQPQHF
>TRBV9|-|-|TRBJ1-1
TGTGCCGGCAGTGATTCAGGGTCGGTGAACACTGAAGCTTTCTTT
CAGSDSGSVNTEAFF
>TRBV6-1|-|few|TRBJ2-2
TGTGCCAGCAGCACCCCCCTCCGGGGTGACGGGGAGCTGTTTTTT
CASSTPLRGDGELFF
>TRBV20-1|TRBD1|many|TRBJ2-7
TGCAGTGCTAAGACAGGGTCCTACGAGCAGTACTTC
CSAKTGSYEQYF
>TRBV13|-|-|TRBJ1-1
TGTGCCAGCAGCTTCACCCTGGGAGGCACTGAAGCTTTCTTT
CASSFTLGGTEAFF
>TRBV28|-|many|TRBJ2-4
TGTGCCAGCAGTTTAGCGGGGTCAAACATTCAGTACTTC
CASSLAGSNIQYF
>TRBV19|-|-|TRBJ1-4
TGTGCCAGTAGTACGGGGCCAGGTAATGAAAAACTGTTTTTT
CASSTGPGNEKLFF
>TRBV13|-|-|TRBJ2-1
TGTGCCAGCAGCTTAATGACTTTATCCCACAATGAGCAGTTCTTC
CASSLMTLSHNEQFF
>TRBV4-1|-|-|TRBJ1-6
TGCGCCAGCGGGAGTCAATCCTATAATTCACCCCTCCACTTT
CASGSQSYNSPLHF
>TRBV6-1|-|few|TRBJ2-7
TGTGCCAGCAGTGAAGCCAGCGTCTACGAGCAGTACTTC
CASSEASVYEQYF
>TRBV7-3|TRBD1|many|TRBJ2-3
TGTGCCAGCAGCTCACGACAGGGATCAGATACGCAGTATTTT
CASSSRQGSDTQYF
>TRBV30|-|many|TRBJ1-2
TGTGCCTGGAGTTGGGGAGGGGAGGGCTACACCTTC
CAWSWGGEGYTF
>TRBV7-6|-|-|TRBJ1-4
TGTGCCAGCAGCCGAAAGGCGCGGAGAAATGAAAAACTGTTTTTT
CASSRKARRNEKLFF
>TRBV2|-|-|TRBJ2-6
TGTGCCAGCAGTGAATCGGGCAGTCCTGGGGCCAACGTCCTGACTTTC
CASSESGSPGANVLTF
>TRBV14|-|-|TRBJ2-1
TGTGCCAGCAGCCAGGAAACAGGGTTTTTCTCCTACAATGAGCAGTTCTTC
CASSQETGFFSYNEQFF
>TRBV30|-|many|TRBJ1-2
TGTGCCTCCCTAGGGCGGCTCAACTATGGCTACACCTTC
CASLGRLNYGYTF
>TRBV12-3/TRBV12-4|-|many|TRBJ1-2
TGTGCCAGCACCTTATATGGGGACACTGGCTACACCTTC
CASTLYGDTGYTF
>TRBV3-1|-|few|TRBJ2-3
TGTGCCAGCAGCCAAGACTATGGCCTGGGAGTGGATACGCAGTATTTT
CASSQDYGLGVDTQYF
>TRBV5-1|TRBD1|few|TRBJ2-1
TGCGCCAGCACTCCGGGACAGGGAATGGATGAGCAGTTCTTC
CASTPGQGMDEQFF
>TRBV7-9|-|-|TRBJ1-1
TGTGCCAGCAGCCCTCCAGGACCGAGTTTCCCTCACGAAGCTTTCTTT
CASSPPGPSFPHEAFF
>TRBV6-9|TRBD2|many|TRBJ2-7
TGTGCCAGCAGTTACCGAACGGGGGGCTACGAGCAGTACTTC
CASSYRTGGYEQYF
>TRBV6-1|-|few|TRBJ2-6
TGTGCCAGCAGTGACTCCGGGGCCAACGTCCTGACTTTC
CASSDSGANVLTF
>TRBV20-1|-|many|TRBJ1-1
TGCAGTGCTAGACCCGGGTACGCAGAAGCTTTCTTT
CSARPGYAEAFF
>TRBV10-3|TRBD1|-|TRBJ1-6
TGTGCCACCACAGGGGGCTTCGATAATTCACCCCTCCACTTT
CATTGGFDNSPLHF